Below, one T cell receptor beta chain is given with its context. Its antigen remains unknown. The data stem from a study of post-analysis software for immune sequencing data. Study findings and constraints: Batch-mates among the samples co-clustered strongly by F measure. Five or six TRBV segments, TRBV5-6, TRBV5-1 and TRBV20-1 among them, were found more frequent in patients than controls. Compared against controls, patients with multiple sclerosis displayed significantly lower normalized Chao1 diversity.

Unique molecular identifiers were built into the TCR beta cDNA libraries. TCRdb re-called the PCR reads through MiXCR, storing one row per CDR3 protein. The sample carries roughly 800,000 distinct CDR3 sequences, roughly half recorded once. CDR3 length: 14 amino acids. The V gene lost 4 bases and the J gene lost 7 bases, with 16 bases spanning the gap. The sequence was obtained from a girl aged 5 to 17 with multiple sclerosis. The chain combines TRBV12-3 or TRBV12-4 with TRBJ1-1; a weak D match, TRBD1 (6 bases). The sample consisted of blood. The CDR3, as DNA: TGTGCCAGCAGTTCGGACAGAAAAGGAAATGAAGCTTTCTTT. It encodes CASSSDRKGNEAFF.